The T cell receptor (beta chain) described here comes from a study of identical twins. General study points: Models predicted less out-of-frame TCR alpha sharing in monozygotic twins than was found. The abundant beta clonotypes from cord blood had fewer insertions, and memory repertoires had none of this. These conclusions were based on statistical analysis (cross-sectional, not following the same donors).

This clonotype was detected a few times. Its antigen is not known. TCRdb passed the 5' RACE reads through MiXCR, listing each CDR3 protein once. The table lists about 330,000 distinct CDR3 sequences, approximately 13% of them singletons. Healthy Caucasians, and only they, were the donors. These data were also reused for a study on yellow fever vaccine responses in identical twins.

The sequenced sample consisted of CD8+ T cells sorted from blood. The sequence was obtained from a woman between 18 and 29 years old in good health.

The CDR3 is CASSPPGANTGELFF. As DNA, the CDR3 is TGTGCCAGCAGCCCGCCCGGGGCGAACACCGGGGAGCTGTTTTTT. The chain employs TRBV7-8 and TRBJ2-2; a possible D gene is TRBD2 (5 bases). The ends were cut back, 5 bases at V and 0 bases at J, with 10 bases in the middle. The CDR3 spans 15 residues. CDR1 SGHVS and CDR2 FQNEAQ come from the germline V gene.